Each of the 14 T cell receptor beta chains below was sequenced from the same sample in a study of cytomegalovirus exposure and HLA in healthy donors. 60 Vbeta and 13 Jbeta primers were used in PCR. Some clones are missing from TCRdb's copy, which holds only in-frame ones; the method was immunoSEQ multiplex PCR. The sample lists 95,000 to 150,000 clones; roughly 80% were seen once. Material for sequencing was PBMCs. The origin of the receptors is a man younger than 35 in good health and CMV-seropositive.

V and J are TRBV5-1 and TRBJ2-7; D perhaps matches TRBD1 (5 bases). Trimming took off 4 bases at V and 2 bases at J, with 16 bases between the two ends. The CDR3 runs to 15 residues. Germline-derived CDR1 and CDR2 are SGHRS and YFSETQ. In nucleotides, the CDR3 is TGCGCCAGCAGCCCCTCCTGGGGCCCTACCTACGAGCAGTACTTC. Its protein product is CASSPSWGPTYEQYF. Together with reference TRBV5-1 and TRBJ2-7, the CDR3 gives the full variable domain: KAGVTQTPRYLIKTRGQQVTLSCSPISGHRSVSWYQQTPGQGLQFLFEYFSETQRNKGNFPGRFSGRQFSNSRSEMNVSTLELGDSALYLCASSPSWGPTYEQYFGPGTRLTVT.

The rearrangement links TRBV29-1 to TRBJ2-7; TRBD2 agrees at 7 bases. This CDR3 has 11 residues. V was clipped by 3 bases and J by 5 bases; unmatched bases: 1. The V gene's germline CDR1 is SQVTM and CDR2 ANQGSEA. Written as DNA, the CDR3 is TGCAGCGTTGAGGGAGGGGACGAGCAGTACTTC. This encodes CSVEGGDEQYF.

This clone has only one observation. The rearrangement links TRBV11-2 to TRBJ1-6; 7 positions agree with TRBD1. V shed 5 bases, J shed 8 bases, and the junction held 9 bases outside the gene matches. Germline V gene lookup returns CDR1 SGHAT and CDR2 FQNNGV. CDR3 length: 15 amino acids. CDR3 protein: CASSTDRVYHSPLHF. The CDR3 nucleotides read TGTGCCAGCAGCACAGACAGGGTTTATCATTCACCCCTCCACTTT.

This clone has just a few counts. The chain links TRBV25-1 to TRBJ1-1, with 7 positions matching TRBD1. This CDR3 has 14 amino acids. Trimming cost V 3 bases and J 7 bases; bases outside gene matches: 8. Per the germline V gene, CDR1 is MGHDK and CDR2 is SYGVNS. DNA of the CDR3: TGTGCCAGCAGTGACGTTCGAGGGGGCCTTGAAGCTTTCTTT. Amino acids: CASSDVRGGLEAFF.

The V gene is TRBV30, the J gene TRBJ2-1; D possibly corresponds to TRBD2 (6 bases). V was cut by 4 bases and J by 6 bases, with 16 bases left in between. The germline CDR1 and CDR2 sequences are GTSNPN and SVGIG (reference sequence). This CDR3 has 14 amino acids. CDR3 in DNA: TGTGCCTGGAACCGGCTAGCGATTCGCAATGAGCAGTTCTTC. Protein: CAWNRLAIRNEQFF.

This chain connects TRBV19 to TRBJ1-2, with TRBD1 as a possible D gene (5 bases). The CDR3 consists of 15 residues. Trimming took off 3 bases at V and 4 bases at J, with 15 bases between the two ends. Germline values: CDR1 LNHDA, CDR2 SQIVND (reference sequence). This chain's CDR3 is CASSITSQGVYGYTF. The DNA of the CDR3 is TGTGCCAGTAGTATTACCTCCCAGGGTGTCTATGGCTACACCTTC.

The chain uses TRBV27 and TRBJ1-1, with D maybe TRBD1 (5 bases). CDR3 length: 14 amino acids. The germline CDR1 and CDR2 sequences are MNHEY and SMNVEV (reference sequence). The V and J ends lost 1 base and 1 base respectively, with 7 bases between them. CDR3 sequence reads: CASSLFGGNTEAFF. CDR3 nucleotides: TGTGCCAGCAGTTTATTCGGGGGGAACACTGAAGCTTTCTTT.

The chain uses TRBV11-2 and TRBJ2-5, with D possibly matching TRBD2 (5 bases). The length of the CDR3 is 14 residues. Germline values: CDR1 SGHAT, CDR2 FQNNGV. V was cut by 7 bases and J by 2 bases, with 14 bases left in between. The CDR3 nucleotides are TGTGCCAGCACCTATCCGGGGAATCAAGAGACCCAGTACTTC. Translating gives CASTYPGNQETQYF.

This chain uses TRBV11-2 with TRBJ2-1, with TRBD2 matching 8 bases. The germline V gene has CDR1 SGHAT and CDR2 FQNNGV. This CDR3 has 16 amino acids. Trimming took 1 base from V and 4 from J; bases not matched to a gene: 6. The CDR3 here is CASSLVLAGTYNEQFF. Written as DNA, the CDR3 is TGTGCCAGCAGCTTAGTTCTAGCGGGTACTTACAATGAGCAGTTCTTC.

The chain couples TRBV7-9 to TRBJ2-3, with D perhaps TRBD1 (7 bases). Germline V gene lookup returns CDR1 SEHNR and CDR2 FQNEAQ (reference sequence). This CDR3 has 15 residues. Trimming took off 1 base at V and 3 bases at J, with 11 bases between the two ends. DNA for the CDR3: TGTGCCAGCAGCTTAGGCGCAGGGGGGACAGATACGCAGTATTTT. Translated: CASSLGAGGTDTQYF. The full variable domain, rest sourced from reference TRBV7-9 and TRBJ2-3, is DTGVSQNPRHKITKRGQNVTFRCDPISEHNRLYWYRQTLGQGPEFLTYFQNEAQLEKSRLLSDRFSAERPKGSFSTLEIQRTEQGDSAMYLCASSLGAGGTDTQYFGPGTRLTVL.

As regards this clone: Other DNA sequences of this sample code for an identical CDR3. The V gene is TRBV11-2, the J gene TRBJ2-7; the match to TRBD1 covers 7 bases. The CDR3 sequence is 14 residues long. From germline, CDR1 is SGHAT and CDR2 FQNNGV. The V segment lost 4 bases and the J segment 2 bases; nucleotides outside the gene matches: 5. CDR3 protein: CASSSGGVAYEQYF. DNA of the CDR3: TGTGCCAGCAGCTCAGGGGGTGTCGCCTACGAGCAGTACTTC.

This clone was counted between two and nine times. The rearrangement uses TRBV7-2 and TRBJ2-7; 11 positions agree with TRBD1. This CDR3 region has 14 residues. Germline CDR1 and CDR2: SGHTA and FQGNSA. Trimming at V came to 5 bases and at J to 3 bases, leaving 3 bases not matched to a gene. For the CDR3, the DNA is TGTGCCAGCAGCCGGACAGGGGGCCTCTACGAGCAGTACTTC. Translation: CASSRTGGLYEQYF.

CDR3 sequence (DNA): TGTGCCAGCAGCCCGCGGGCAGACACCGGGGAGCTGTTTTTT. This encodes CASSPRADTGELFF. The rearrangement uses TRBV11-2 and TRBJ2-2, with a weak D call TRBD2 (5 bases). Germline V gene data show CDR1 as SGHAT and CDR2 as FQNNGV. The CDR3 spans 14 residues. Trimming pared 5 bases from V and 3 bases from J, leaving 10 bases between.

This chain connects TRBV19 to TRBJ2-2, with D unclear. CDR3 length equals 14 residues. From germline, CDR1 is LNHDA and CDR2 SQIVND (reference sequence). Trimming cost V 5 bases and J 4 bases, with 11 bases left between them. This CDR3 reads CASSSSSVTGELFF. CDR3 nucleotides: TGTGCCAGTAGTTCGAGTTCCGTCACCGGGGAGCTGTTTTTT.